The source of this TCR beta chain is a study of beta chain features in type 1 diabetes (dated by TCRdb to between 2018 and 2020). Background on the whole study: No differences in mean age, gender distribution, total cell number or subset yield were found between patients and healthy donors. Whereas all 28 donors provided naive and central memory subsets, regulatory and stem cell-like memory subsets were isolated from just 8 patients and about eight healthy donors. The study compared the TCRB repertoires of sorted circulating CD4+ T cell subsets in recently diagnosed type 1 diabetes patients with those in matched healthy donors. A total of some 100,000,000 sorted cells were examined across all samples, and the number of cells per subset was strongly correlated with RNA yield.

From each donor, a single peripheral blood sample of approximately 0.11 L on average was drawn into heparinised tubes. Using a panel that included CD45RO, CCR7, CD25, CD127, CD95 and CD27, naive, central memory, regulatory and stem cell-like memory CD4+ T cells were sorted on a BD FACSAria II. Every sorted population had a purity above 95%. PBMCs were isolated immediately by Lymphoprep density gradient centrifugation and stained directly without culture. So that batch effects would be minimized, each experiment stained and sorted samples in pairs, pairing one healthy donor with one patient. Worth noting for this clone: Its specific antigen is unknown. No base quality information exists; no much larger clone differs at one position.

CDR1 and CDR2, per the germline V gene, are SGHVS and FNYEAQ. Taken from cysteine to phenylalanine, the CDR3 has 17 residues. Solely the CDR3 DNA is kept, with 51 bases framed from the first base. Trimming leaves V shorter by 5 bases and J shorter by 1 base, with the junction holding 6 bases beyond the gene matches. The High Capacity cDNA Reverse Transcription Kit was used to reverse transcribe all of the isolated RNA, meaning that expressed TCRB transcripts were what got sequenced. Naive, central memory and regulatory T cell samples underwent deep immunoSEQ sequencing, averaging approximately 3.5 million total reads per sample. After sorted cells were lysed in RLT buffer, RNA was extracted with DNase-treated RNeasy Micro or Mini kits, with the choice depending on cell number. Each cell subset was processed separately to prevent cross-contamination, with patient and healthy donor samples processed together. TCRB sequences were amplified from cDNA with the immunoSEQ multiplex PCR, producing 87-bp fragments spanning the CDR3 region. Sequencing of the amplicons was done on the Illumina HiSeq platform. On the study's bioinformatics: Synthetic template baselines were used to correct PCR bias computationally, reads within Hamming distance 2 were collapsed, and singletons that could not be merged were discarded. Reads were aligned against IMGT so that V, D and J genes, CDR3 length and insertions or deletions at six rearrangement sites could be assigned. Clonotype counts were normalized to sorted cell number within each subset before computing true diversity and Gini coefficients with the tcR R package. The overlap coefficient, calculated on TCRB nucleotide sequences, was used to quantify repertoire sharing. As a proxy for the pre-selection repertoire, out-of-frame TCRB sequences from naive cells were analyzed. TCRdb re-hosts the immuneACCESS table, in-frame sequences only. Its copies lack some clones; in the studies checked, an unresolved V gene accounts for under half of them, and the cause for the rest is not known. D and trimming were read from the DNA, whereas the V and J calls and clone size are those reported in that table. For this sample there are 160,000 or so clones; almost 65% appear just once. Of the sample, about 0.081% is held by the ten largest clones.

What the work shows at the level of the full study, not this receptor alone: Patients with type 1 diabetes made fewer insertions and deleted more nucleotides at VDJ recombination sites, implying thymic rearrangement abnormalities. PCR may preferentially amplify shorter templates, but because patient and control samples were amplified and corrected together, any resulting skew would affect both groups equally. Naive, central memory and regulatory TCRB repertoires appeared to be more similar among patients than among healthy donors. Because cDNA was sequenced instead of genomic DNA, highly expressing activated cells could be over-represented, though the groups showed no difference in activation or CD3 levels. A moderate but significant shortening of TCRB CDR3 length was observed in type 1 diabetes patients in all four CD4+ subsets. Because the HLA sub-analyses included only small numbers of individuals, any influence of HLA type on TCRB rearrangement was left unresolved.

The chain couples TRBV7-6 to TRBJ2-3, with 13 bases matching TRBD2. The sequence derives from a man aged 25 to 45 with type 1 diabetes. The sequencing sample was made of naive CD4+ T cells from blood. The sample's cell subset or site, from its label and the paper: true naive CD4+ T cells. Here the CDR3 is given as CASSLTGTSGGTDTQYF. The DNA sequence is as follows: TGTGCCAGCAGCCTAACCGGGACTAGCGGGGGCACAGATACGCAGTATTTT. Where the CDR3 stops, the reference TRBV7-6 and TRBJ2-3 genes take over; the full variable domain is GAGVSQSPRYKVTKRGQDVALRCDPISGHVSLYWYRQALGQGPEFLTYFNYEAQQDKSGLPNDRFSAERPEGSISTLTIQRTEQRDSAMYRCASSLTGTSGGTDTQYFGPGTRLTVL.